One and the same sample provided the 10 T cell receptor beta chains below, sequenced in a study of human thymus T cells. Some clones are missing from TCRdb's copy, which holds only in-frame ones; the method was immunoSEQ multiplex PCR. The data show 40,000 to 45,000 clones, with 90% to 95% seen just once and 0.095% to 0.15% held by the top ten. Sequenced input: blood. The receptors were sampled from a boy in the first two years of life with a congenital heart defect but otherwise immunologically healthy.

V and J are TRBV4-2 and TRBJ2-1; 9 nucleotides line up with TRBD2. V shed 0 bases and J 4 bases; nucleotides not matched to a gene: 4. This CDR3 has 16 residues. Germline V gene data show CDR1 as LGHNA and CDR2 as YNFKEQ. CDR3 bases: TGTGCCAGCAGCCAAGATGCTAGCGGGGCTTACAATGAGCAGTTCTTC. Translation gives CASSQDASGAYNEQFF.

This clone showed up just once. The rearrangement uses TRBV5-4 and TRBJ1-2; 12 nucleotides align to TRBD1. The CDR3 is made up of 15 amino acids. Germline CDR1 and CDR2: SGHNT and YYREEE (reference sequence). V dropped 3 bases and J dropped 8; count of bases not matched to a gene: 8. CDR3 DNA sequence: TGTGCCAGCAGCTACCGGGACAGGGGGCCGGGGGGCTACACCTTC. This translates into CASSYRDRGPGGYTF. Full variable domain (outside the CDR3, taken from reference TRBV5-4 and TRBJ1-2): ETGVTQSPTHLIKTRGQQVTLRCSSQSGHNTVSWYQQALGQGPQFIFQYYREEENGRGNFPPRFSGLQFPNYSSELNVNALELDDSALYLCASSYRDRGPGGYTFGSGTRLTVV.

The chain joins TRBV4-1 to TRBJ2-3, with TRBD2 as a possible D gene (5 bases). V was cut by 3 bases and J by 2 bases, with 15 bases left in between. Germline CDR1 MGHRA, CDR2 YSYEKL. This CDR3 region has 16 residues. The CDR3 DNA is TGCGCCAGCAGCCACCCGAGCGAGGGCCTCACAGATACGCAGTATTTT. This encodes CASSHPSEGLTDTQYF.

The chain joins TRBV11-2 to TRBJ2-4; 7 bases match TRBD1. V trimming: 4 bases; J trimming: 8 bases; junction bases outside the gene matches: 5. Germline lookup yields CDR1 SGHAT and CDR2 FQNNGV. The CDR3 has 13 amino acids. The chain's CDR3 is CASSSWQGDIQYF. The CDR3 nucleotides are TGTGCCAGCAGCTCATGGCAGGGGGACATTCAGTACTTC.

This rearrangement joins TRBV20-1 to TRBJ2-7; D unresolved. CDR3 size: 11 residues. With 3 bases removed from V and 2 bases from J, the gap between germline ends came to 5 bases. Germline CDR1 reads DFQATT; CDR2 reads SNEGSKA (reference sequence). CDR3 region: CSASFTYEQYF. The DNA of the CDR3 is TGCAGTGCTAGTTTCACCTACGAGCAGTACTTC.

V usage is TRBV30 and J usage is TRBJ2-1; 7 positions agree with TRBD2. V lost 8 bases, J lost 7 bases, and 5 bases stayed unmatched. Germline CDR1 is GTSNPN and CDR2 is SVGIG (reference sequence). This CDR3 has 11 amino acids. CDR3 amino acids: CAGTIGNEQFF. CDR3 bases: TGTGCCGGGACTATAGGGAATGAGCAGTTCTTC.

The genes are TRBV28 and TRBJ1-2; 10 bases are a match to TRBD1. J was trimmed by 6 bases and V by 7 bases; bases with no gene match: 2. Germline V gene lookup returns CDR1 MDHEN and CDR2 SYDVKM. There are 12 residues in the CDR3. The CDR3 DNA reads TGTGCCAGCACCGGGACAGGGGATGGCTACACCTTC. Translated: CASTGTGDGYTF.

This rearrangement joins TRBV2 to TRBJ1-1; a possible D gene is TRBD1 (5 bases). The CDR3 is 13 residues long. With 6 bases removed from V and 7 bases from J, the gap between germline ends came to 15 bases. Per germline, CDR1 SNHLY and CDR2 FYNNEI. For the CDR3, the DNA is TGTGCCAGCAGCGGGGACTTGCCCCTTGAAGCTTTCTTT. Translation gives CASSGDLPLEAFF.

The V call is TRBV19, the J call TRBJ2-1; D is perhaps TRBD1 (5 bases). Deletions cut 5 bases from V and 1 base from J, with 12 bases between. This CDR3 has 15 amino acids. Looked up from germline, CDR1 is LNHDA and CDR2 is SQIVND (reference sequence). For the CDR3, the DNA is TGTGCCAGTAGTGTCGACAGTTCATCCTACAATGAGCAGTTCTTC. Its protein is CASSVDSSSYNEQFF.

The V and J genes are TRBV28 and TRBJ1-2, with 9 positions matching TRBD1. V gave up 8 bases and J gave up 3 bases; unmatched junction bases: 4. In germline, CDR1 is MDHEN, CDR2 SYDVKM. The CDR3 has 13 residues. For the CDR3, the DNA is TGTGCCAGCCACAGGGGGCCAGACTATGGCTACACCTTC. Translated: CASHRGPDYGYTF.